The clone carrying this T cell receptor (beta chain) was seen a single time. What it recognizes is unknown. The data were taken from a study of T-cell reconstitution after alpha-beta-depleted transplantation in children. Preparation of the TCRbeta library used unique molecular identifiers. TCRdb called the PCR reads again in MiXCR, with one record for every CDR3 protein. The sample contains about 580,000 distinct CDR3 sequences, about 23% of which appear only once. Study-wide results and caveats: At around two months after transplant, the alpha-beta T cells were reportedly derived from several hundred expanded clones that came from non-depleted graft cells. Surviving recipient T cells and thymic progenitors produced the high day-60 TCRbeta diversity seen in some patients. One year post-transplant, T-cell counts and diversity were largely derived from T cells produced anew.

The sample in question was PBMCs, mostly from graft donor cells, obtained 360 days after TCRalphabeta/CD19-depleted stem cell transplant. The sequence derives from a boy younger than two who had a stem cell transplant for acute myeloid leukemia, so the T cells may come from the graft donor.

Here the CDR3 DNA reads TGTGCCACCAGTGATTTTAACAGGAGGGGCTACAATGAGCAGTTCTTC. It is translated as CATSDFNRRGYNEQFF. This chain links TRBV24-1 with TRBJ2-1, with a weak D call TRBD2 (6 bases). Trimming removed 1 base at V and 3 bases at J, with 12 bases between. The CDR3 spans 16 residues. Germline V CDR1 and CDR2: KGHDR, SFDVKD.